This T cell receptor (beta chain) was captured in a study of blood T cell repertoires in COVID-19. As for the study in general: There were acute and convalescent COVID-19 samples, and they came from the United States, Italy and Spain. Nucleic acid was either cDNA or gDNA, and it came from T cells, B-cell-depleted T cells, or PBMCs.

CDR1 SGHRS and CDR2 YFSETQ come from the germline V gene. The CDR3 has 13 residues. V was pared by 9 bases and J by 2 bases, with 13 bases between. TCRdb's copy holds only in-frame clones and misses some; the assay was immunoSEQ multiplex PCR. In the table there are under 300,000 clones, around nine tenths of which are singletons. The sample taken for sequencing was peripheral blood. The source is a woman aged 40 to 55 who had recovered from COVID-19. V is TRBV5-1 and J is TRBJ2-3; no firm D call. In nucleotides, the CDR3 is TGCGCCACCGGTCACGGGTCCACAGATACGCAGTATTTT. This translates into CATGHGSTDTQYF.